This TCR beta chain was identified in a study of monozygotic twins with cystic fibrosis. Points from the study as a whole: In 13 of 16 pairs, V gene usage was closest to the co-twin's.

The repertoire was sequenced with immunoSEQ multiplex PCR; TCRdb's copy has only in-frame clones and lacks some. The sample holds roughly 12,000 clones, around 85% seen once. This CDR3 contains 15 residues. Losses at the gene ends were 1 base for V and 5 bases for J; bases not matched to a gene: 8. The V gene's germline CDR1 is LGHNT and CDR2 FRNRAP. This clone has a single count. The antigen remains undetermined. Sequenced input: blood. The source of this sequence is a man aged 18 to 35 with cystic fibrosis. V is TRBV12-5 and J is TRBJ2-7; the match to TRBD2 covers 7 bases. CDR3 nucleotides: TGTGCTAGTGGTTTGGGGACCGGGGGGACCCACGAGCAGTACTTC. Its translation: CASGLGTGGTHEQYF.